What follows are 7 T cell receptor beta chains derived from one specimen sequenced in a study of T cells after posttransplantation cyclophosphamide. This table comes from immunoSEQ multiplex PCR, and its TCRdb copy is limited to in-frame clones, with some not included. The data show tens of thousands of clones, nearly 99% seen once. Cells defined as naive were viable CD3+CD4+ or CD3+CD8+ and CCR7+CD45RA+CD45RO-CD95-CD27+CD28+. Sequencing was done on a sample of naive CD4+ T cells sorted from PBMCs. The receptor set was obtained from a man aged 35-49 years in good health, CMV-negative, and a related stem cell transplant donor.

The sample holds one count of this clone. The CDR3 nucleotides read TGTGCCAGCTCACTGGGGCCTCTATCAGAGACGAAGGGAAACACCATATATTTT. It translates to CASSLGPLSETKGNTIYF. The V gene is TRBV18, the J gene TRBJ1-3, with D tentatively TRBD1 (5 bases). The CDR3 covers 18 residues. CDR1 and CDR2 (germline): KGHSH, LQKENI. With 4 bases removed from V and 4 bases from J, the gap between germline ends came to 23 bases.

The chain recombines TRBV4-2 with TRBJ2-5; 15 nucleotides match TRBD2. In germline, CDR1 is LGHNA, CDR2 YNFKEQ. V trimming: 3 bases; J trimming: 4 bases; junction bases outside the gene matches: 6. This CDR3 is 17 amino acids long. This chain's CDR3 is CASSHSGLAGGVETQYF. As DNA, the CDR3 is TGTGCCAGCAGCCACTCCGGACTAGCGGGAGGGGTAGAGACCCAGTACTTC.

The chain uses TRBV21-1 and TRBJ1-5; the table's D call TRBD1 went unverified against the DNA. TRBV21-1 is designated a pseudogene. The CDR3 runs 16 residues. The CDR3 protein is CASTKDRDEGNQPQHF. DNA for the CDR3: TGTGCCAGCACTAAGGACAGGGATGAGGGCAATCAGCCCCAGCATTTT.

The DNA for the CDR3 is TGTGCCAGCAGCTCCGGACAGGGATATGGGGAGACCCAGTACTTC. Its protein product is CASSSGQGYGETQYF. This chain links TRBV7-2 with TRBJ2-5, with TRBD1 identical over 8 bases. The CDR3 extends over 15 amino acids. J was trimmed by 5 bases and V by 4 bases; bases with no gene match: 9. The V gene's germline CDR1 is SGHTA and CDR2 FQGNSA.

The chain carries TRBV11-2 and TRBJ2-1, with 8 bases lining up with TRBD2. This CDR3 is 16 amino acids long. J gave up 0 bases and V 6 bases, and 7 bases lay outside the gene matches. Germline V lookup: CDR1 SGHAT, CDR2 FQNNGV. The CDR3 DNA sequence: TGTGCCAGCAGTTCAACTAGCGGAAGCTCCTACAATGAGCAGTTCTTC. Protein product: CASSSTSGSSYNEQFF. Variable domain in full (rest from reference TRBV11-2 and TRBJ2-1): EAGVAQSPRYKIIEKRQSVAFWCNPISGHATLYWYQQILGQGPKLLIQFQNNGVVDDSQLPKDRFSAERLKGVDSTLKIQPAKLEDSAVYLCASSSTSGSSYNEQFFGPGTRLTVL.

This clone has just one count. The chain carries TRBV19 and TRBJ2-1; TRBD2 matches 11 bases. With V trimmed by 3 bases and J by 8 bases, 6 bases remained unmatched. The CDR3 runs 15 residues. Germline CDR1 is LNHDA and CDR2 is SQIVND (reference sequence). The CDR3 coding sequence is TGTGCCAGTAGTATCAGTAGCGGGAGGGCCCATGAGCAGTTCTTC. It is translated as CASSISSGRAHEQFF.

This rearrangement joins TRBV30 to TRBJ1-1, with D unresolved. The CDR3 length is 14 residues. Trimming shortened V by 4 bases and J by 4 bases, and 16 bases separated the two germline ends. Germline V gene data show CDR1 as GTSNPN and CDR2 as SVGIG (reference sequence). In DNA, the CDR3 is TGTGCCTGGACGGGCGCTGGGCGGGCCACTGAAGCTTTCTTT. It yields the protein CAWTGAGRATEAFF.